Here is one T cell receptor (beta chain) with its context. Those enrolled in Seattle joined during active infection and were followed longitudinally afterward. Generated by immunoSEQ multiplex PCR, the TCRdb table keeps only in-frame clones and is missing some. The table has 60,000 to 90,000 clones, about 88% seen once. This entry comes from a study of blood T cell repertoires in COVID-19. Turning to the study itself: Acute and convalescent COVID-19 samples came from the United States, Italy and Spain.

Sequencing was performed on peripheral blood. The receptor's source is a man in his 60s with COVID-19, enrolled during active disease.

CDR3 amino acids: CASRFGLGSTDTQYF. The CDR3 DNA reads TGTGCCAGCAGGTTTGGACTAGGAAGCACAGATACGCAGTATTTT. The V gene is TRBV5-4, the J gene TRBJ2-3, with 7 bases fitting TRBD2. The length of the CDR3 is 15 residues. After removal of 5 bases from V and 0 bases from J, the junction contained 6 bases not matched to a gene. Per germline, CDR1 SGHNT and CDR2 YYREEE (reference sequence).